Listed here are 11 T cell receptor beta chains from one sample, sequenced in a study of human T cells and chemical hapten exposure. TCRdb redid the calling of the RACE reads with MiXCR, one entry per CDR3 protein. This table has 100,000 to 120,000 distinct CDR3 sequences, 30% to 35% appearing once. Time point indicated: patch test 3, about 24 weeks after DPC sensitization. Documented treatment: therapeutic diphenylcyclopropenone sensitization with weekly scalp DPC. The specimen was whole blood, collected in connection with sensitization to the hapten diphenylcyclopropenone (DPC). The receptors here all came from a man aged 40-49 years with alopecia areata. Some clones in this sample may be carry-over from other donors' samples.

In the case of this clonotype: The junction and the germline gene differ at one end; a read error may be behind it. V gene TRBV7-7 combines with J gene TRBJ2-5; 7 bases agree with TRBD2. This CDR3 spans 14 amino acids. The germline V gene encodes CDR1 SSHAT and CDR2 FNYEAQ (reference sequence). CDR3: CASSFGASGETQYF. CDR3 bases: TGTGCTAGCAGCTTTGGGGCTAGCGGTGAGACCCAGTACTTC.

The sample holds a few counts of this clonotype. The rearrangement links TRBV5-3 to TRBJ2-1, with 11 bases matching TRBD2. TRBV5-3 is placed among ORFs of uncertain function. Germline trimming cut 0 bases from V and 14 bases from J; bases unmatched to any gene: 1. The CDR3 loop spans 12 amino acids. Here the CDR3 DNA reads TGTGCCAGAAGCTTGGAGGGACTAGCGGAGTTCTTC. Protein product: CARSLEGLAEFF.

This chain links TRBV9 with TRBJ2-7, with 7 bases fitting TRBD1. The CDR3 runs to 20 residues. The junction had 18 bases not matched to a gene; V was cut back by 0 bases and J by 0 bases. Germline V gene data show CDR1 as SGDLS and CDR2 as YYNGEE. CDR3 region: CASSVEERQGSGWSSYEQYV. The CDR3 nucleotides are TGTGCCAGCAGCGTAGAGGAGAGACAGGGTTCTGGTTGGAGCTCCTACGAGCAGTACGTC.

The sample holds a few counts of this clonotype. The genes are TRBV7-2 and TRBJ2-3, with 7 bases that match TRBD2. This CDR3 comprises 15 residues. The trim removed 0 bases at V and 5 bases at J, leaving 5 bases unmatched. CDR1 and CDR2 (germline): SGHTA, FQGNSA. In DNA form, the CDR3 reads TGTGCCAGCAGCTTAGCGGCGGGAGAAAGAGATACGCAGTATTTT. Its protein product is CASSLAAGERDTQYF.

This clonotype is a singleton in its sample. The chain has TRBV10-3 and TRBJ1-1, with D uncertain. The CDR3 totals 9 residues. V was trimmed by 11 bases and J by 6 bases, leaving 7 bases between them. Germline loops: CDR1 ENHRY, CDR2 SYGVKD. This CDR3 is CAFPAEAFF. The CDR3 nucleotides are TGTGCCTTCCCAGCTGAAGCTTTCTTT.

V usage is TRBV5-5 and J usage is TRBJ2-1; D gene ambiguous. The V and J ends lost 4 bases and 8 bases respectively, with 10 bases between them. CDR3 length: 12 amino acids. CDR1 and CDR2 from the germline V gene are SGHKS and YYEKEE (reference sequence). CDR3 protein: CASSPSVDEQFF. CDR3 DNA sequence: TGTGCCAGCAGCCCGAGTGTGGATGAGCAGTTCTTC.

The chain joins TRBV28 to TRBJ1-2, with a tentative D call TRBD1 (6 bases). The V end lost 1 base, the J end lost 4 bases, and 10 bases lay between the germline ends. This CDR3 is built from 14 residues. CDR1 MDHEN and CDR2 SYDVKM come from the germline V gene. The DNA for the CDR3 is TGTGCCAGCAGTTTATCGGCAGGGGCCTATGGCTACACCTTC. It encodes CASSLSAGAYGYTF.

This clonotype was observed a handful of times. The V call is TRBV12-3 or TRBV12-4, the J call TRBJ1-1, with 7 positions matching TRBD1. Trimming took 3 bases from V and 7 from J; bases not matched to a gene: 8. The CDR3 is 14 residues long. The chain's CDR3 is CASSLETGWGEAFF. CDR3 nucleotides: TGTGCCAGCAGTTTGGAGACAGGGTGGGGTGAAGCTTTCTTT.

This chain uses TRBV6-5 with TRBJ2-7; 10 bases match TRBD2. J gave up 0 bases and V 5 bases, and 4 bases lay outside the gene matches. The CDR3 spans 15 residues. Germline CDR1 and CDR2: MNHEY and SVGAGI. The CDR3 region has the DNA TGTGCCAGCAGTCAAGGGACTAGCGTCTCCTACGAGCAGTACTTC. Residues: CASSQGTSVSYEQYF.

The chain is built from TRBV4-2 and TRBJ1-4; D is ambiguous. Trimming pared 0 bases from V and 8 bases from J, leaving 7 bases between. CDR3 size: 13 residues. Germline CDR1 reads LGHNA; CDR2 reads YNFKEQ. The CDR3 DNA reads as TGTGCCAGCAGCCAAGATTCGGGCGAAAAACTGTTTTTT. This translates into CASSQDSGEKLFF.

The V call is TRBV29-1, the J call TRBJ1-3; tentative D call: TRBD1 (6 bases). The V gene's germline CDR1 is SQVTM and CDR2 ANQGSEA. This CDR3 region has 14 residues. The germline V and J ends were trimmed by 4 bases and 3 bases, with 13 bases remaining between them. The chain's CDR3 is CSVVLDSLGNTIYF. In DNA form, the CDR3 reads TGCAGCGTTGTCCTGGACAGCCTTGGAAACACCATATATTTT.